This entry lists 22 T cell receptor beta chains sequenced from one sample in a study of T-cell memory formation after mild COVID-19. Each CDR3 protein is one row after TCRdb ran MiXCR on the 5' RACE reads. The sample lists about 270,000 distinct CDR3 sequences; 15% were seen once. The specimen sequenced was PBMCs or a T cell subset sorted from them (not recorded which). The receptors stem from an adult woman who had mild COVID-19 (a few samples of this study predate the infection). Cell type and time point are not known.

This clonotype was observed at least ten times. The V and J genes are TRBV12-3 or TRBV12-4 and TRBJ1-1; 8 bases are shared with TRBD1. With V trimmed by 6 bases and J by 4 bases, 10 bases remained unmatched. The CDR3 sequence is 15 residues long. This CDR3 reads CASRRQGSSVTEAFF. The CDR3 nucleotides are TGTGCCAGCAGGCGACAGGGGTCGTCGGTCACTGAAGCTTTCTTT.

The chain is built from TRBV18 and TRBJ2-5; D remains ambiguous. V was cut by 0 bases and J by 2 bases, with 10 bases left in between. Germline V gene data show CDR1 as KGHSH and CDR2 as LQKENI. The CDR3 consists of 15 residues. The CDR3 here is CASSPPGWIQETQYF. CDR3 bases: TGTGCCAGCTCACCACCGGGGTGGATTCAAGAGACCCAGTACTTC. The full variable domain, rest sourced from reference TRBV18 and TRBJ2-5, is NAGVMQNPRHLVRRRGQEARLRCSPMKGHSHVYWYRQLPEEGLKFMVYLQKENIIDESGMPKERFSAEFPKEGPSILRIQQVVRGDSAAYFCASSPPGWIQETQYFGPGTRLLVL.

The V gene is TRBV7-9, the J gene TRBJ2-2, with TRBD1 matching over 7 bases. The V and J ends lost 4 bases and 7 bases, in that order; junction bases with no gene match: 9. In germline, CDR1 is SEHNR, CDR2 FQNEAQ (reference sequence). The CDR3 totals 15 residues. The CDR3: CASSWTGSAIGELFF. In nucleotides, the CDR3 is TGTGCCAGCAGCTGGACAGGTTCGGCGATCGGGGAGCTGTTTTTT.

A single count supports this clonotype. The chain combines TRBV7-6 with TRBJ1-1, with D unclear. V was shortened by 1 base and J by 3 bases, with 9 bases between the two germline ends. Germline-derived CDR1 and CDR2 are SGHVS and FNYEAQ. The CDR3 loop spans 14 amino acids. CDR3 nucleotide sequence: TGTGCCAGCAGCTTAGGGGGAGAATACACTGAAGCTTTCTTT. It is translated as CASSLGGEYTEAFF.

V gene TRBV5-1 combines with J gene TRBJ1-1; D ambiguous. Germline V gene lookup returns CDR1 SGHRS and CDR2 YFSETQ. The CDR3 spans 11 residues. Trimming took 6 bases from V and 4 from J, leaving 7 bases between them. CDR3 region: CASKGPTEAFF. CDR3 DNA sequence: TGCGCCAGCAAGGGTCCCACTGAAGCTTTCTTT. The complete variable domain, with remaining parts taken from reference TRBV5-1 and TRBJ1-1, reads KAGVTQTPRYLIKTRGQQVTLSCSPISGHRSVSWYQQTPGQGLQFLFEYFSETQRNKGNFPGRFSGRQFSNSRSEMNVSTLELGDSALYLCASKGPTEAFFGQGTRLTVV.

This clonotype has more than one count but fewer than ten. The genes are TRBV2 and TRBJ2-3; D might be TRBD2 (6 bases). The CDR3 spans 14 residues. CDR1 and CDR2 from the germline V gene are SNHLY and FYNNEI. The V gene lost 10 bases and the J gene lost 0 bases, with 14 bases spanning the gap. CDR3 loop: CATLGAGSTDTQYF. The CDR3 DNA is TGTGCCACTCTAGGGGCGGGAAGCACAGATACGCAGTATTTT.

This clonotype was detected a few times. The chain joins TRBV4-2 to TRBJ2-3; 10 bases align to TRBD2. CDR1 is LGHNA, CDR2 YNFKEQ, per germline. Trimming took 1 base from V and 1 from J; bases not matched to a gene: 2. CDR3 length: 16 amino acids. CDR3: CASSQGSGGGTDTQYF. The DNA for the CDR3 is TGTGCCAGCAGCCAAGGGAGCGGGGGGGGCACAGATACGCAGTATTTT.

The chain couples TRBV12-3 or TRBV12-4 to TRBJ2-1; TRBD2 agrees at 7 bases. Trimming cost V 5 bases and J 2 bases; bases outside gene matches: 6. This CDR3 is 15 amino acids long. DNA for the CDR3: TGTGCCAGCAGTGCGGGGGACTCCACCTACAATGAGCAGTTCTTC. It specifies CASSAGDSTYNEQFF.

The sample holds a few counts of this clonotype. This chain uses TRBV7-9 with TRBJ2-5, with a possible D match to TRBD1 (5 bases). Trimming shortened V by 2 bases and J by 2 bases, and 12 bases separated the two germline ends. Germline V lookup: CDR1 SEHNR, CDR2 FQNEAQ (reference sequence). The CDR3 totals 15 residues. The DNA for the CDR3 is TGTGCCAGCAGCTTAAATCCAGGGCCGCAAGAGACCCAGTACTTC. This encodes CASSLNPGPQETQYF.

In its sample, this clonotype was seen a few times. The chain's CDR3 is CASSLGESGANVLTF. In DNA form, the CDR3 reads TGTGCCAGCAGTTTAGGAGAGTCTGGGGCCAACGTCCTGACTTTC. V gene TRBV12-3 or TRBV12-4 combines with J gene TRBJ2-6; D is undetermined. The CDR3 covers 15 residues. The V end lost 1 base, the J end lost 1 base, and 5 bases lay between the germline ends.

This clonotype showed up just a few times. V and J are TRBV7-2 and TRBJ2-1; 9 nucleotides align to TRBD1. Losses at the gene ends were 5 bases for V and 9 bases for J; bases not matched to a gene: 14. The germline V gene has CDR1 SGHTA and CDR2 FQGNSA. The CDR3 has 16 residues. CDR3 in DNA: TGTGCCAGCAGCCCGCGGACAGGGGATTGGCGCGGTGAGCAGTTCTTC. It translates to CASSPRTGDWRGEQFF.

The sample holds a few counts of this clonotype. The chain links TRBV12-3 or TRBV12-4 to TRBJ2-2; D gene ambiguous. There are 12 residues in the CDR3. V was clipped by 1 base and J by 7 bases, with 4 bases between them. DNA of the CDR3: TGTGCCAGCAGTTTAGGGGTCGGGGAGCTGTTTTTT. Encoded protein: CASSLGVGELFF.

This clonotype was detected a few times. This chain links TRBV20-1 with TRBJ2-7; weak D call: TRBD2 (5 bases). The ends were cut back, 2 bases at V and 2 bases at J, with 10 bases in the middle. The CDR3 totals 13 residues. Germline CDR1 reads DFQATT; CDR2 reads SNEGSKA (reference sequence). CDR3: CSARRGPTYEQYF. In nucleotides, the CDR3 is TGCAGTGCTAGACGGGGTCCGACCTACGAGCAGTACTTC.

This chain uses TRBV30 with TRBJ1-1, with D uncertain. The V gene lost 1 base and the J gene lost 5 bases, with 17 bases spanning the gap. The germline V gene has CDR1 GTSNPN and CDR2 SVGIG (reference sequence). CDR3 length equals 15 residues. DNA of the CDR3: TGTGCCTGGAGTGGCGCCGTGGGAGGTTATACTGAAGCTTTCTTT. Its protein is CAWSGAVGGYTEAFF.

The rearrangement links TRBV10-2 to TRBJ1-6, with D possibly matching TRBD1 (6 bases). Germline V gene sequence: CDR1 WSHSY, CDR2 SAAADI. Trimming removed 4 bases at V and 10 bases at J, with 20 bases between. The CDR3 is 16 residues long. DNA for the CDR3: TGCGCCAGCAGTGTAGAGTACACACAGGGCGCATCACCCCTCCACTTT. Its protein product is CASSVEYTQGASPLHF.

This chain joins TRBV30 and TRBJ1-1; possibly TRBD1 for D (5 bases). Trimming took off 1 base at V and 3 bases at J, with 9 bases between the two ends. The CDR3 has 13 residues. Germline loops: CDR1 GTSNPN, CDR2 SVGIG (reference sequence). CDR3 coding DNA: TGTGCCTGGAGTGAGGCAGGGCACACTGAAGCTTTCTTT. Protein: CAWSEAGHTEAFF.

This clonotype was seen repeatedly, ten times or more. The chain combines TRBV10-2 with TRBJ1-5; D perhaps matches TRBD1 (6 bases). Per germline, CDR1 WSHSY and CDR2 SAAADI. V lost 8 bases to trimming and J lost 1 base, with 12 bases between them. This CDR3 region has 14 residues. This CDR3 reads CASGQGMSNQPQHF. For the CDR3, the DNA is TGCGCCAGCGGGCAGGGGATGAGCAATCAGCCCCAGCATTTT.

This clonotype has at least ten counts. The gene calls are TRBV10-3 and TRBJ2-1, with 10 bases lining up with TRBD1. The junction had 17 bases not matched to a gene; V was cut back by 6 bases and J by 9 bases. The CDR3 contains 17 residues. CDR1 is ENHRY, CDR2 SYGVKD, per germline. CDR3: CAIRSQEGQGRPGEQFF. In DNA, the CDR3 is TGTGCCATCAGGTCCCAAGAGGGACAGGGGAGGCCGGGTGAGCAGTTCTTC.

The chain recombines TRBV12-3 or TRBV12-4 with TRBJ1-2; unclear D gene. V gave up 3 bases and J gave up 2 bases, with 10 bases separating them. CDR3 length equals 14 residues. For the CDR3, the DNA is TGTGCCAGCAGTTTTGGCAGCGAAAACTATGGCTACACCTTC. Its translation: CASSFGSENYGYTF.

The V gene is TRBV28, the J gene TRBJ1-2; D is undetermined. This CDR3 region has 14 residues. Between the trimmed V and J ends, which lost 0 bases and 5 bases, there was a span of 10 bases. The germline V gene encodes CDR1 MDHEN and CDR2 SYDVKM. In DNA, the CDR3 is TGTGCCAGCAGTTTATGGGGAATGGGGTATGGCTACACCTTC. Amino acids: CASSLWGMGYGYTF.

This sequence joins TRBV11-2 and TRBJ2-1, with TRBD2 matching over 10 bases. CDR1 and CDR2 (germline): SGHAT, FQNNGV. There are 14 residues in the CDR3. V lost 6 bases, J lost 8 bases, and 7 bases stayed unmatched. CDR3 amino acids: CASRYKAGGHEQFF. The CDR3 DNA reads TGTGCCAGCAGGTATAAAGCGGGAGGGCATGAGCAGTTCTTC.

In nucleotides, the CDR3 is TGTGCCAGCAGTATCCTGGTTTCCCGCAGCACCTACGAGCAGTACTTC. Protein sequence: CASSILVSRSTYEQYF. This chain links TRBV6-2 or TRBV6-3 with TRBJ2-7; D is unresolved. V lost 5 bases and J 2 bases, leaving 19 bases between the germline ends. This CDR3 is built from 16 residues. Germline CDR1 and CDR2: MNHEY and SVGEGT.